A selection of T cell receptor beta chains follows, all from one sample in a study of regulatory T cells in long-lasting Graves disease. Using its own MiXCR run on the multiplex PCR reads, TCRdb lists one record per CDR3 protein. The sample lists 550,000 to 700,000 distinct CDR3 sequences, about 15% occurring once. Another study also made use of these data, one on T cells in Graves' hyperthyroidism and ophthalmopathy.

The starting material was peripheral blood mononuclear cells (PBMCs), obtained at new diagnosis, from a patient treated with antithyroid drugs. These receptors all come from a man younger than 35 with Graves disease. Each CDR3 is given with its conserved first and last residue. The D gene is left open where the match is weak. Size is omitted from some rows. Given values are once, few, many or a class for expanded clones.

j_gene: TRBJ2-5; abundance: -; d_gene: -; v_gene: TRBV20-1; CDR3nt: TGCAGTGCTATACAAGAGACCCAGTACTTC; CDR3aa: CSAIQETQYF
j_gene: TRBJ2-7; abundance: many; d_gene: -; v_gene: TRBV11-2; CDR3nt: TGTGCCAGCAGCCCCGTGGACTTATCCTACGAGCAGTACTTC; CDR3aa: CASSPVDLSYEQYF
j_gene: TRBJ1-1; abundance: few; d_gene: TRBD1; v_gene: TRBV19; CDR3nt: TGTGCCAGTAGTATAGGCACAGGGGTAAGAGGTGAAGCTTTCTTT; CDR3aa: CASSIGTGVRGEAFF
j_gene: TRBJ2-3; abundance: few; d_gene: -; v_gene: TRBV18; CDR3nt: TGTGCCAGCTCACCACCAAACCGTGGACGCCTAAGGACAGATACGCAGTATTTT; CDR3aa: CASSPPNRGRLRTDTQYF
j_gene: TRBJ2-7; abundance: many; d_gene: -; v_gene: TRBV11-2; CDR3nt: TGTGCCAGCAGCTTCGAAACAGGAGCCTACGAGCAGTACTTC; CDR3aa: CASSFETGAYEQYF
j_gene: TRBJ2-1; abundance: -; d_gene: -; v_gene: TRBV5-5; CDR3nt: TGTGCCAGCAGCTTGTTTCCCCTGCCTAGTTACAATGAGCAGTTCTTC; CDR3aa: CASSLFPLPSYNEQFF
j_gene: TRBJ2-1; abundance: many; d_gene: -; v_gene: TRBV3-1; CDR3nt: TGTGCCAGCAGCCCTACGGCCCAAGTCACAAGTGAGCAGTTCTTC; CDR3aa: CASSPTAQVTSEQFF
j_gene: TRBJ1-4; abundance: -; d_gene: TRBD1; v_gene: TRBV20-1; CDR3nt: TGCAGTGCCCCCAACGCCGGGACAGCTAATGAAAAACTGTTTTTT; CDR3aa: CSAPNAGTANEKLFF
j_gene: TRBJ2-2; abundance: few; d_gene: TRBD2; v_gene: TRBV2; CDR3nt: TGTGCCAGCCAGGGACTAGCGGGATCGAACACCGGGGAGCTGTTTTTT; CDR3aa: CASQGLAGSNTGELFF
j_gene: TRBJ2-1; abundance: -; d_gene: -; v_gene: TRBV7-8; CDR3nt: TGTGCCAGCAGTCTCCGGACTACCAATGAGCAGTTCTTC; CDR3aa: CASSLRTTNEQFF
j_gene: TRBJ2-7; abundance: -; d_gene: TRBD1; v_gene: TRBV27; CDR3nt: TGTGCCAGCAGCCCTAAGGGACAGGGTCGCTCCTACGAGCAGTACTTC; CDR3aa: CASSPKGQGRSYEQYF
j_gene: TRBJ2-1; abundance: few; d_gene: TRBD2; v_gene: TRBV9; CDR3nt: TGTGCCAGCAGCGTAGCTAGAAGACTAGCGGGAACTGAGCAGTTCTTC; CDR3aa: CASSVARRLAGTEQFF
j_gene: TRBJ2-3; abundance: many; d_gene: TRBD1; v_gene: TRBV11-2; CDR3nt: TGTGCCAGCAGCTTAGCCGGGACAGGGTCAGATACGCAGTATTTT; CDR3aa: CASSLAGTGSDTQYF
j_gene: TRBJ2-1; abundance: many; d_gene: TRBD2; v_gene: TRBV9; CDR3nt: TGTGCCAGCAGCGTAAGGGGACTAGCGGGAGGGCTTAGCTCCTACAATGAGCAGTTCTTC; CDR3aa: CASSVRGLAGGLSSYNEQFF
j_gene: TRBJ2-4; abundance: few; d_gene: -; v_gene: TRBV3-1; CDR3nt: TGTGCCAGCAGCTCAGACTGGGACCCCTCCAACATTCAGTACTTC; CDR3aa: CASSSDWDPSNIQYF
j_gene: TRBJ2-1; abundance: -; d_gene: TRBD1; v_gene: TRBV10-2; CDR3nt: TGCGCCAGCAGCCCCCCCAGACAGGGCGACTACAATGAGCAGTTCTTC; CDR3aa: CASSPPRQGDYNEQFF
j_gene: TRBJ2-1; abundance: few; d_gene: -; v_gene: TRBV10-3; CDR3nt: TGTGCCATCAGTGCCGCATATGGGGATGAGCAGTTCTTC; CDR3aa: CAISAAYGDEQFF
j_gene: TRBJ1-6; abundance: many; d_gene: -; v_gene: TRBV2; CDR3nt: TGTGCCAGCATGATGCAGGGAGGGGATTCACCCCTCCACTTT; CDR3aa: CASMMQGGDSPLHF
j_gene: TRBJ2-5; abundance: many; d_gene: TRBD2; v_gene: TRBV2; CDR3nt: TGTGCCAGCAGAGGGACCAGCGGGGTATACCAAGAGACCCAGTACTTC; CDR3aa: CASRGTSGVYQETQYF
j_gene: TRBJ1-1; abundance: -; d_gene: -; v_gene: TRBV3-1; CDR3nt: TGTGCCAGCAGCCACCAAAGGGGTTGGACGGCTGAAGCTTTCTTT; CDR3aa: CASSHQRGWTAEAFF
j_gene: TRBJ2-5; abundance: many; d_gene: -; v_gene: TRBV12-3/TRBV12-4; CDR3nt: TGTGCCAGCAGTCCAGGGGGGAGGGGGGCAGGGGGAGTAGAGACCCAGTACTTC; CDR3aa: CASSPGGRGAGGVETQYF
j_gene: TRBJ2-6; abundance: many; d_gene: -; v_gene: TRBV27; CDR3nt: TGTGCCAGCAGTGGGGGCGAAATCTCTGGGGCCAACGTCCTGACTTTC; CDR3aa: CASSGGEISGANVLTF
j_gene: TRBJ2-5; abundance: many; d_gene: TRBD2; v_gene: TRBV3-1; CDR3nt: TGTGCCAGCAGCCAAGATCTAGCTAGCGGGAGTGGCCACCAAGAGACCCAGTACTTC; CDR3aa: CASSQDLASGSGHQETQYF
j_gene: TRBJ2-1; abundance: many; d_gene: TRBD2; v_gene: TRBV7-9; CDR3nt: TGTGCCAGCAGCCAACACTCTAGCGGGATGCAGTTCTTC; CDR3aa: CASSQHSSGMQFF
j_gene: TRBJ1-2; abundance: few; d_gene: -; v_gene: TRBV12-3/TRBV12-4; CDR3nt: TGTGCCAGCAACCTGGGGACCTCCTATGGCTACACCTTC; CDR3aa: CASNLGTSYGYTF
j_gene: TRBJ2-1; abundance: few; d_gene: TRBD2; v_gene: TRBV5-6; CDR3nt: TGTGCCAGCAGCTTGGACGGACTAGCTGGGAGTGAGCAGTTCTTC; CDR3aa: CASSLDGLAGSEQFF
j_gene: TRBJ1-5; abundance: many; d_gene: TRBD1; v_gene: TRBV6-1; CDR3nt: TGTGCCAGCATTCGAGACAGGGTCAATCAGCCCCAGCATTTT; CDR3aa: CASIRDRVNQPQHF
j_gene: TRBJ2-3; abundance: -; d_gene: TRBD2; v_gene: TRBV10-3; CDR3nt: TGTGCCATCAGTGTCCTCCGGGAGGGTGTTACAGATACGCAGTATTTT; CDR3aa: CAISVLREGVTDTQYF
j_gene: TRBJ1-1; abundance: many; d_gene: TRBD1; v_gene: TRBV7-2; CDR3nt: TGTGCCAGCAGCCCCAGACAGGGTTTCCCTGAAGCTTTCTTT; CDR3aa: CASSPRQGFPEAFF
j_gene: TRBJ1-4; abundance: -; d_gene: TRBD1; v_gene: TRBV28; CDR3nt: TGTGCCAGCAGCCTTCGACAGGGCTTGGGGATGTTTTTT; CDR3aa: CASSLRQGLGMFF
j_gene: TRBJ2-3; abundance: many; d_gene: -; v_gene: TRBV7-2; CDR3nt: TGTGCCAGCAGCCCCCGTGGCCACGCAGATACGCAGTATTTT; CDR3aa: CASSPRGHADTQYF
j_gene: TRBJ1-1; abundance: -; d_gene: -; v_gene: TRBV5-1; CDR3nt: TGCGCCAGCACCACCCTTGGTCTGGGAGCTGAAGCTTTCTTT; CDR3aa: CASTTLGLGAEAFF
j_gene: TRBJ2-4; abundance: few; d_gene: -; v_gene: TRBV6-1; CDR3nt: TGTGCCAGCAGTCTCCGGGGACCGGAAGGCATTCAGTACTTC; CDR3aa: CASSLRGPEGIQYF
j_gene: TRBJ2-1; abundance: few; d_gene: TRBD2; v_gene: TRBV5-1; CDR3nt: TGCGCCAGCAGCTTGAGTTGGGGGGGAAACAATGAGCAGTTCTTC; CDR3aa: CASSLSWGGNNEQFF
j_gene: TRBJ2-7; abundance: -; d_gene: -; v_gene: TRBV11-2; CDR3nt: TGTGCCAGCAGCCCCGGGCACTGGGCTCGCGAGCAGTACTTC; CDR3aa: CASSPGHWAREQYF
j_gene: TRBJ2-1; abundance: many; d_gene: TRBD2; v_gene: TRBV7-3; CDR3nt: TGTGCCAGCAGCTTAGGGGGGACTAGCGGGACTGAGCAGTTCTTC; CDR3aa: CASSLGGTSGTEQFF
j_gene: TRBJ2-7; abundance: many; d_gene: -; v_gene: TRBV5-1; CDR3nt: TGCGCCAGCAGCATGCAGGACGAGCAGTACTTC; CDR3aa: CASSMQDEQYF
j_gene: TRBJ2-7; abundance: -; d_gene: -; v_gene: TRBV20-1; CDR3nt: TGCAGTGCTAGATTGACGAGGGGGAGGGCCGCAAACGAGCAGTACTTC; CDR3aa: CSARLTRGRAANEQYF
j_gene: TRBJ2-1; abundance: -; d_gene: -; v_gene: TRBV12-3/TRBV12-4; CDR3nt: TGTGCCAGCAGTCGTCCCGGGACCCTACTGAATGAGCAGTTCTTC; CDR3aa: CASSRPGTLLNEQFF
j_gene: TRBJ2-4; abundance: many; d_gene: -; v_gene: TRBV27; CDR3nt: TGTGCCAGCAAGGGGACAATGCAAAACATTCAGTACTTC; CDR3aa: CASKGTMQNIQYF
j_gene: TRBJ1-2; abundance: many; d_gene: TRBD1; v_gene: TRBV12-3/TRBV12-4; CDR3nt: TGTGCCAGCAGCTACGACAGGGTACTTAATGGCTACACCTTC; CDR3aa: CASSYDRVLNGYTF
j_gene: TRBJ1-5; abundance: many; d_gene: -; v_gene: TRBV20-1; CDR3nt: TGCAGTGCTAGACACAGGGCAAATCAGCCCCAGCATTTT; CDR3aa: CSARHRANQPQHF
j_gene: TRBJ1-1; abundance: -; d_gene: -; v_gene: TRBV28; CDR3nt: TGTGGGGCCGGGAACACTGAAGCTTTCTTT; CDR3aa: CGAGNTEAFF
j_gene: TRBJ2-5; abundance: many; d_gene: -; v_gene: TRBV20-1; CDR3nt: TGCAGTGCAACGCAGTGGGACGAGACCCAGTACTTC; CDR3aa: CSATQWDETQYF
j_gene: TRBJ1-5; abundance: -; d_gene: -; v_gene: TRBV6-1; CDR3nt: TGTGCCAGCAGCATCAGGGACGGTCAGCCCCAGCATTTT; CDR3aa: CASSIRDGQPQHF
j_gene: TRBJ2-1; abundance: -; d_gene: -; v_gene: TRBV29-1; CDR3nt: TGCAGCGTTGAGGGGACGGGTGAGCAGTTCTTC; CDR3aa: CSVEGTGEQFF
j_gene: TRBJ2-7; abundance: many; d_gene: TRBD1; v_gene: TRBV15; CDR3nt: TGTGCCACCAGCAGAGGAGACAGGGGGCGCGAGCAGTACTTC; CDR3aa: CATSRGDRGREQYF
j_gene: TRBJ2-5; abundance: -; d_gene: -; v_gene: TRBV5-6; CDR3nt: TGTGCCAGCAGCGGCCGCTGGGAGACCCAGTACTTC; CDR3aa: CASSGRWETQYF
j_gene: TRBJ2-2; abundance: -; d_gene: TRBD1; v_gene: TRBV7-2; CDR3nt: TGTGCCAGCAGGTTGCACGGGACAGAGACGAACACCGGGGAGCTGTTTTTT; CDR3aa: CASRLHGTETNTGELFF
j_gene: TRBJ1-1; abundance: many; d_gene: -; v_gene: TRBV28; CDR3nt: TGTGCCAGCAGTTTAGGGGGGGCGGGAATGAACACTGAAGCTTTCTTT; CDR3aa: CASSLGGAGMNTEAFF
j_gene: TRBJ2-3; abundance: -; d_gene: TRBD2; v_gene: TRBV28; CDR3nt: TGTGCCAGCAGTCCGTCGGGACTAGCGGGAGGATCTATCACAGATACGCAGTATTTT; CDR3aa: CASSPSGLAGGSITDTQYF
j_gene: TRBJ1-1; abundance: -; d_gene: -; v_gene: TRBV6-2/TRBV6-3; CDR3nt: TGTGCCAGCAGTAACTTCGGGGGCGCGAACACTGAAGCTTTCTTT; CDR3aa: CASSNFGGANTEAFF
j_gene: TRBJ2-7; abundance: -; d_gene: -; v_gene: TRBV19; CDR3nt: TGTGCCAGTAGTATAGGTCCAGGTAGAGGCGAGCAGTACTTC; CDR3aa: CASSIGPGRGEQYF
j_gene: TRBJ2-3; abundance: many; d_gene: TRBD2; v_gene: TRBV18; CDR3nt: TGTGCCAGCTCACCACCGGGACTAGCGGAGGAGGGTACGCAGTATTTT; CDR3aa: CASSPPGLAEEGTQYF
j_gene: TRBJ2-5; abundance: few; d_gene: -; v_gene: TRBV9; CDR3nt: TGTGCCAGCACACGGGGGATGGGGGAGACCCAGTACTTC; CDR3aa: CASTRGMGETQYF
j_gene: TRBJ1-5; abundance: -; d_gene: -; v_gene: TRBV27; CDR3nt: TGTGCCAGCAGGGGCCCCGGAGTAATCAATCAGCCCCAGCATTTT; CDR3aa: CASRGPGVINQPQHF
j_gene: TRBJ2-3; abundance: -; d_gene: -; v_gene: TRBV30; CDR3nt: TGTGCCTGGAGTCTAGGGGACCCCTCTAATACGCAGTATTTT; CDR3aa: CAWSLGDPSNTQYF
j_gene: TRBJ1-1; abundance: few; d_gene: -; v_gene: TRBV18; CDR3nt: TGTGCCAGCTCACCAACGGGAGCCGGTACTGAAGCTTTCTTT; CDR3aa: CASSPTGAGTEAFF
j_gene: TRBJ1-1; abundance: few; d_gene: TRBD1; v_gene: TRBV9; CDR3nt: TGTGCCAGCAGCGCACAGGGGGCGTATGGTGAAGCTTTCTTT; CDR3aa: CASSAQGAYGEAFF
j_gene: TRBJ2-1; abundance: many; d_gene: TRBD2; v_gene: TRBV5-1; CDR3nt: TGTGCCAGCAGCTTAGGAGGCGGGAGATCCTACAATGAGCAGTTCTTC; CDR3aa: CASSLGGGRSYNEQFF